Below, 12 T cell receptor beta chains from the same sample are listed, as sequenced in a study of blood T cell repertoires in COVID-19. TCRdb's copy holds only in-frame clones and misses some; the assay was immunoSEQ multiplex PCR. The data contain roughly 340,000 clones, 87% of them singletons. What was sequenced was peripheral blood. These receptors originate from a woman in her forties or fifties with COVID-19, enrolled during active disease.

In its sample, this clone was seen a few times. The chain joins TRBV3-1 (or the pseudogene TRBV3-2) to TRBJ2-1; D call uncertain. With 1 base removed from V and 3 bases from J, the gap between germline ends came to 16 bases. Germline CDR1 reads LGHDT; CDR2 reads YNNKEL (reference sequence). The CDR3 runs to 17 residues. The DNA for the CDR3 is TGTGCCAGCAGCCAAGGCAGTCCCTCCCCTTACTACAATGAGCAGTTCTTC. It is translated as CASSQGSPSPYYNEQFF.

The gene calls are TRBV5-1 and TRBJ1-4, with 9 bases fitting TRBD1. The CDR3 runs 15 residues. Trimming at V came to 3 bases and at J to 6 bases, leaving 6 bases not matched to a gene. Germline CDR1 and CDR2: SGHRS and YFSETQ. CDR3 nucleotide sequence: TGCGCCAGCAGCTCCAGACAGGGGGTAGATGAAAAACTGTTTTTT. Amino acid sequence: CASSSRQGVDEKLFF. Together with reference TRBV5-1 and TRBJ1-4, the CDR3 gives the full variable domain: KAGVTQTPRYLIKTRGQQVTLSCSPISGHRSVSWYQQTPGQGLQFLFEYFSETQRNKGNFPGRFSGRQFSNSRSEMNVSTLELGDSALYLCASSSRQGVDEKLFFGSGTQLSVL.

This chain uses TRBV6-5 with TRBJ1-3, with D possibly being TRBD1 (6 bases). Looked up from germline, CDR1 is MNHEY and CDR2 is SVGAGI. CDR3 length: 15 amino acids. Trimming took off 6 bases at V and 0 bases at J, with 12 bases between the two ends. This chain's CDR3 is CASRPQGASGNTIYF. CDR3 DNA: TGTGCCAGCAGGCCACAGGGAGCCTCTGGAAACACCATATATTTT.

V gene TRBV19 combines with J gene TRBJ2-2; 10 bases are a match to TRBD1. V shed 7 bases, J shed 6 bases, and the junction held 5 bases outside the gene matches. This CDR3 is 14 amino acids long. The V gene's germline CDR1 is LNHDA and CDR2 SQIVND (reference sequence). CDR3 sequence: CASTGTGEAGELFF. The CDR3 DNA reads TGTGCCAGTACCGGGACAGGGGAAGCCGGGGAGCTGTTTTTT.

CDR3 in amino acids: CASRAAVKRQPQHF. CDR3 bases: TGTGCCAGCAGAGCCGCTGTGAAGCGTCAGCCCCAGCATTTT. The chain recombines TRBV11-1 with TRBJ1-5; D ambiguous. CDR3 length: 14 amino acids. Germline V gives CDR1 SGHAT, CDR2 FQDESV (reference sequence). The ends were cut back, 6 bases at V and 6 bases at J, with 15 bases in the middle.

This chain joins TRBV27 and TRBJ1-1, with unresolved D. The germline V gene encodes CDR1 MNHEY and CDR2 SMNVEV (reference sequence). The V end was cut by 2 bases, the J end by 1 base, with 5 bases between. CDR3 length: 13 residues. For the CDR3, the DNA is TGTGCCAGCAGTTTAGGGCCGAACACTGAAGCTTTCTTT. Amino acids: CASSLGPNTEAFF.

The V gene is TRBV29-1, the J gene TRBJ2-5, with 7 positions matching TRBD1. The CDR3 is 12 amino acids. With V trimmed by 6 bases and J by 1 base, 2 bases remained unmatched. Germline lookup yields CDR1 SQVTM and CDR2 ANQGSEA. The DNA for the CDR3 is TGCAGCGTAGACAGGGCCCAAGAGACCCAGTACTTC. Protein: CSVDRAQETQYF. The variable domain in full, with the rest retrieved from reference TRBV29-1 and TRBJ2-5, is SAVISQKPSRDICQRGTSLTIQCQVDSQVTMMFWYRQQPGQSLTLIATANQGSEATYESGFVIDKFPISRPNLTFSTLTVSNMSPEDSSIYLCSVDRAQETQYFGPGTRLLVL.

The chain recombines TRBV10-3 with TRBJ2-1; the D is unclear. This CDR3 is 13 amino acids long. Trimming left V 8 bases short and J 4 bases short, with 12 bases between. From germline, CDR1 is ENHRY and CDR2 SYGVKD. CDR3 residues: CAIADRTYNEQFF. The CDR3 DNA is TGTGCCATCGCGGATAGAACGTACAATGAGCAGTTCTTC.

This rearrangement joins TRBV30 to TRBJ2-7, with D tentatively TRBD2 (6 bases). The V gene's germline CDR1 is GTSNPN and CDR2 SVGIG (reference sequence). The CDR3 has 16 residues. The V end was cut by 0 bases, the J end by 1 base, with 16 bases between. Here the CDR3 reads CAWSVPFDGGSYEQYF. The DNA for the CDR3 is TGTGCCTGGAGTGTCCCATTCGACGGGGGATCCTACGAGCAGTACTTC.

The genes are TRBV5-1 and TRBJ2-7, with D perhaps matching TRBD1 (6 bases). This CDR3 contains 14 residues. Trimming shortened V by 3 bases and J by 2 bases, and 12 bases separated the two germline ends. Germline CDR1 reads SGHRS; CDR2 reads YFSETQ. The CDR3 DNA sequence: TGCGCCAGCAGCTGGGGACAAGGAACCTACGAGCAGTACTTC. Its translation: CASSWGQGTYEQYF.

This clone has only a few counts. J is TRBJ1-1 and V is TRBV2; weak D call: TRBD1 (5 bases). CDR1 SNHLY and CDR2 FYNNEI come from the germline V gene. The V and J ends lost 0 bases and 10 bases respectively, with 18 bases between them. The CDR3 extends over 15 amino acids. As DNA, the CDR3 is TGTGCCAGCAGTGAAGCGCTTCTGGGGGGGACCCCAGCTTTCTTT. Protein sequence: CASSEALLGGTPAFF. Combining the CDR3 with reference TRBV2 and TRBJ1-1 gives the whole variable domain EPEVTQTPSHQVTQMGQEVILRCVPISNHLYFYWYRQILGQKVEFLVSFYNNEISEKSEIFDDQFSVERPDGSNFTLKIRSTKLEDSAMYFCASSEALLGGTPAFFGQGTRLTVV.

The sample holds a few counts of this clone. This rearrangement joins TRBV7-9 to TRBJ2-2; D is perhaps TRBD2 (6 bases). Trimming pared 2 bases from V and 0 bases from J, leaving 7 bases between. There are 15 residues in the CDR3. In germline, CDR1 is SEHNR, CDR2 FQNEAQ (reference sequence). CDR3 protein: CASSLRDSNTGELFF. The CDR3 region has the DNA TGTGCCAGCAGCTTAAGGGACTCGAACACCGGGGAGCTGTTTTTT. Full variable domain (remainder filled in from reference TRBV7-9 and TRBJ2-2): DTGVSQNPRHKITKRGQNVTFRCDPISEHNRLYWYRQTLGQGPEFLTYFQNEAQLEKSRLLSDRFSAERPKGSFSTLEIQRTEQGDSAMYLCASSLRDSNTGELFFGEGSRLTVL.